What follows are 13 T cell receptor beta chains derived from one specimen sequenced in a study of CD8+ T cells in alopecia areata. RNA extraction was followed by reverse transcription into cDNA, which acted as the sequencing template. The assay was immunoSEQ multiplex PCR, and TCRdb's table has in-frame clones only and misses some. The sample has around 140,000 clones, approximately 50% seen once. The sample consisted of CD4+ T cells sorted from blood, taken at week 0. The receptors were gathered from a human donor with alopecia areata.

The V and J genes are TRBV7-9 and TRBJ2-5; no clear D gene. This CDR3 spans 13 amino acids. V shed 4 bases and J shed 2 bases, with 8 bases lying between them. CDR1 is SEHNR, CDR2 FQNEAQ, per germline (reference sequence). CDR3 DNA sequence: TGTGCCAGCAGCTCAGTCCCTCAAGAGACCCAGTACTTC. Translation gives CASSSVPQETQYF.

This chain joins TRBV29-1 and TRBJ1-1, with a possible D match to TRBD1 (5 bases). The germline CDR1 and CDR2 sequences are SQVTM and ANQGSEA. The CDR3 consists of 12 residues. With 5 bases removed from V and 4 bases from J, the gap between germline ends came to 11 bases. CDR3 bases: TGCAGCGTTCAGGCAGGGAGCACTGAAGCTTTCTTT. It encodes CSVQAGSTEAFF. The variable domain in full, completed from reference TRBV29-1 and TRBJ1-1, reads SAVISQKPSRDICQRGTSLTIQCQVDSQVTMMFWYRQQPGQSLTLIATANQGSEATYESGFVIDKFPISRPNLTFSTLTVSNMSPEDSSIYLCSVQAGSTEAFFGQGTRLTVV.

The chain carries TRBV7-9 and TRBJ2-3, with D perhaps matching TRBD2 (5 bases). Germline CDR1 SEHNR, CDR2 FQNEAQ (reference sequence). Trimming shortened V by 10 bases and J by 2 bases, and 7 bases separated the two germline ends. The CDR3 has 11 residues. The CDR3 loop is CATGFTDTQYF. The DNA of the CDR3 is TGTGCCACGGGGTTCACAGATACGCAGTATTTT.

This clone has only a few counts. This chain links TRBV28 with TRBJ2-1; 10 bases map to TRBD2. The CDR3 sequence is 15 residues long. Per the germline V gene, CDR1 is MDHEN and CDR2 is SYDVKM. The J segment lost 7 bases and the V segment lost 5 bases, leaving 8 bases of the junction unmatched. CDR3 sequence reads: CASSPQREGWNEQFF. CDR3 DNA sequence: TGTGCCAGCAGTCCCCAGCGGGAGGGGTGGAATGAGCAGTTCTTC. Supplemented by reference TRBV28 and TRBJ2-1, the full variable domain reads DVKVTQSSRYLVKRTGEKVFLECVQDMDHENMFWYRQDPGLGLRLIYFSYDVKMKEKGDIPEGYSVSREKKERFSLILESASTNQTSMYLCASSPQREGWNEQFFGPGTRLTVL.

This chain uses TRBV19 with TRBJ1-5; the D gene is possibly TRBD1 (5 bases). Germline CDR1 reads LNHDA; CDR2 reads SQIVND (reference sequence). The V end lost 3 bases, the J end lost 4 bases, and 10 bases lay between the germline ends. This CDR3 contains 14 residues. This CDR3 is CASSMYRGNQPQHF. The CDR3 bases are TGTGCCAGTAGTATGTATAGGGGAAATCAGCCCCAGCATTTT.

In its sample, this clone was seen a few times. The V gene is TRBV2, the J gene TRBJ2-2; 7 bases are a match to TRBD2. V shed 4 bases, J shed 6 bases, and the junction held 2 bases outside the gene matches. Germline loops: CDR1 SNHLY, CDR2 FYNNEI. CDR3 length: 13 residues. As DNA, the CDR3 is TGTGCCAGCAGTGTACTAGCGTCCGGGGAGCTGTTTTTT. It encodes CASSVLASGELFF.

The chain joins TRBV5-4 to TRBJ2-5; 8 positions agree with TRBD2. This CDR3 comprises 14 residues. The V segment lost 4 bases and the J segment 2 bases; nucleotides outside the gene matches: 4. Germline values: CDR1 SGHNT, CDR2 YYREEE (reference sequence). The DNA for the CDR3 is TGTGCCAGCAGCCAGACTAGCGATCAAGAGACCCAGTACTTC. It codes for CASSQTSDQETQYF.

The CDR3 DNA follows: TGTGCCAGCAGTTTCTTGACGGCTGGGGACGAGCAGTACTTC. It yields the protein CASSFLTAGDEQYF. This sequence joins TRBV27 and TRBJ2-7; D is unclear. Germline lookup yields CDR1 MNHEY and CDR2 SMNVEV (reference sequence). Trimming shortened V by 3 bases and J by 5 bases, and 14 bases separated the two germline ends. This CDR3 is built from 14 residues.

The CDR3 coding sequence is TGTGCCAGCAGTTGGGGGGGACAGGGGAACTACGAGCAGTACTTC. This sequence encodes CASSWGGQGNYEQYF. The V call is TRBV6-6, the J call TRBJ2-7; 10 nucleotides align to TRBD1. The V and J ends lost 4 bases and 3 bases, in that order; junction bases with no gene match: 6. Germline V gene data show CDR1 as MNHNY and CDR2 as SVGAGI (reference sequence). The CDR3 has 15 amino acids.

J is TRBJ1-2 and V is TRBV7-6; the D is unclear. V shed 0 bases and J shed 10 bases, with 12 bases lying between them. Looked up from germline, CDR1 is SGHVS and CDR2 is FNYEAQ. There are 13 residues in the CDR3. The CDR3 sequence is CASSLAGKGDYTF. DNA of the CDR3: TGTGCCAGCAGCTTAGCGGGAAAGGGCGACTACACCTTC. Full variable domain (outside the CDR3, taken from reference TRBV7-6 and TRBJ1-2): GAGVSQSPRYKVTKRGQDVALRCDPISGHVSLYWYRQALGQGPEFLTYFNYEAQQDKSGLPNDRFSAERPEGSISTLTIQRTEQRDSAMYRCASSLAGKGDYTFGSGTRLTVV.

As concerns this clone: Compared with germline, one end of the junction differs, possibly owing to a read error. The chain is built from TRBV25-1 and TRBJ2-6; D may be TRBD1 (5 bases). CDR3 size: 13 residues. CDR1 is MGHDK, CDR2 SYGVNS, per germline. The CDR3 loop is CASSAPGANVLAF. The CDR3 DNA sequence: TGTGCCAGCAGTGCACCTGGGGCCAACGTCCTGGCTTTC.

The rearrangement uses TRBV7-9 and TRBJ2-7; 8 bases are shared with TRBD1. CDR1 is SEHNR and CDR2 is FQNEAQ in the germline V gene (reference sequence). V trimming: 5 bases; J trimming: 0 bases; junction bases outside the gene matches: 3. The CDR3 has 14 residues. CDR3 DNA: TGTGCCAGCAGCCGAGGGACAGGCTCCTACGAGCAGTACTTC. Protein sequence: CASSRGTGSYEQYF.

This clone was seen ten or more times. This chain connects TRBV7-9 to TRBJ2-4; D is perhaps TRBD2 (5 bases). Germline V gene sequence: CDR1 SEHNR, CDR2 FQNEAQ (reference sequence). Trimming shortened V by 4 bases and J by 2 bases, and 6 bases separated the two germline ends. The CDR3 covers 13 residues. The chain's CDR3 is CASSSGTKNIQYF. The CDR3 bases are TGTGCCAGCAGCTCCGGGACCAAAAACATTCAGTACTTC.